The present TCR beta chain was sequenced within a study of blood T cell repertoires in COVID-19. Overall study context: In each case, the material was cDNA or gDNA derived from T cells, B-cell-depleted T cells, or PBMCs.

Per the original methods: Amplification of reference gene primers provided the estimated nucleated cell counts. Some clones are missing from TCRdb's copy, which holds only in-frame ones; the method was immunoSEQ multiplex PCR. For V, J and clone size, that table is used; D and trimming come from the DNA. Of about 190,000 clones in the sample, around three quarters were seen once. The V and J ends lost 7 bases and 0 bases respectively, with 13 bases between them. Germline values: CDR1 MNHEY, CDR2 SVGAGI. The length of the CDR3 is 15 residues. Adults between roughly 18 and 95 years of age took part from 20 to 25 US areas. Researchers sorted participants into cohorts using their self-reported clinical history.

This receptor was identified in a woman aged 45 to 65 with acute COVID-19. The V call is TRBV6-5, the J call TRBJ1-3; no definite D call. The specimen sequenced was PBMCs or T cells enriched from blood (not recorded which). CDR3 protein: CASTPHHNSGNTIYF. CDR3 bases: TGTGCCAGCACCCCGCATCACAACTCTGGAAACACCATATATTTT.